The present T cell receptor beta chain was sequenced within a study of blood T cell repertoires in COVID-19. Study details: The samples span acute and convalescent COVID-19 from the United States, Italy and Spain. PBMCs, B-cell-depleted T cells, or T cells were the source of the cDNA or gDNA that made up the material.

Germline lookup yields CDR1 MDHEN and CDR2 SYDVKM. V lost 6 bases to trimming and J lost 0 bases; unmatched junction nucleotides: 8. The CDR3 covers 16 residues. Profiled with immunoSEQ multiplex PCR; TCRdb holds only in-frame clones, not every one. The table records fewer than 300,000 clones, 70% to 90% of them present only once. The sequence was collected from a man aged 50-59 years with active or convalescent COVID-19. The chain employs TRBV28 and TRBJ1-3; the match to TRBD1 covers 7 bases. The sequencing sample was made of peripheral blood. CDR3 sequence: CASRGNRGYSGNTIYF. The CDR3 DNA reads as TGTGCCAGCAGGGGAAACAGGGGATACTCTGGAAACACCATATATTTT.